This entry lists 19 T cell receptor beta chains sequenced from one sample in a study of cytomegalovirus exposure and HLA in healthy donors. 60 Vbeta and 13 Jbeta primers were used in PCR. Using immunoSEQ multiplex PCR, the repertoire was profiled, and TCRdb retains in-frame clones only, with some absent. The sample has more than 90,000 clones, roughly 69% seen once. Sequenced input: PBMCs. All receptors come from a man aged 45-65 years in good health and CMV-seronegative.

This clone was observed a few times. CDR3 sequence reads: CASSLGQRTDTQYF. CDR3 sequence (DNA): TGTGCCAGCAGCTTAGGACAGCGCACAGATACGCAGTATTTT. The rearrangement uses TRBV7-9 and TRBJ2-3, with D maybe TRBD1 (5 bases). V lost 1 base and J 1 base, leaving 6 bases between the germline ends. The CDR3 sequence is 14 residues long. CDR1 is SEHNR, CDR2 FQNEAQ, per germline (reference sequence).

The V call is TRBV11-2, the J call TRBJ2-2; D is uncertain. Trimming left V 6 bases short and J 6 bases short, with 14 bases between. The CDR3 loop spans 14 amino acids. In germline, CDR1 is SGHAT, CDR2 FQNNGV. The CDR3 reads CASRSVRVAGELFF. DNA of the CDR3: TGTGCCAGCAGATCGGTACGGGTTGCCGGGGAGCTGTTTTTT.

The V gene is TRBV15, the J gene TRBJ1-1; 7 bases map to TRBD1. Trimming cost V 1 base and J 8 bases; bases outside gene matches: 4. CDR1 is LNHNV and CDR2 is YYDKDF in the germline V gene (reference sequence). The CDR3 is made up of 13 amino acids. CDR3 protein: CATSRVHRGEAFF. Written as DNA, the CDR3 is TGTGCCACCAGCAGAGTCCACAGGGGCGAAGCTTTCTTT. Supplemented by reference TRBV15 and TRBJ1-1, the full variable domain reads DAMVIQNPRYQVTQFGKPVTLSCSQTLNHNVMYWYQQKSSQAPKLLFHYYDKDFNNEADTPDNFQSRRPNTSFCFLDIRSPGLGDTAMYLCATSRVHRGEAFFGQGTRLTVV.

The V call is TRBV27, the J call TRBJ2-1; D is unclear. The CDR3 sequence is 15 residues long. Germline CDR1 reads MNHEY; CDR2 reads SMNVEV (reference sequence). With 5 bases removed from V and 3 bases from J, the gap between germline ends came to 14 bases. The CDR3 region has the DNA TGTGCCAGCAGTCCAATCCCCCCCATCTACAATGAGCAGTTCTTC. Translation gives CASSPIPPIYNEQFF.

This chain joins TRBV28 and TRBJ1-2, with TRBD1 matching 7 bases. V shed 6 bases and J 3 bases; nucleotides not matched to a gene: 1. The CDR3 spans 12 residues. CDR1 is MDHEN and CDR2 is SYDVKM in the germline V gene. This chain's CDR3 is CASSDRDYGYTF. The DNA for the CDR3 is TGTGCCAGCAGCGACAGGGACTATGGCTACACCTTC.

J is TRBJ2-7 and V is TRBV30; D not resolved. The CDR3 totals 13 residues. Deletions cut 2 bases from V and 4 bases from J, with 12 bases between. Germline CDR1 GTSNPN, CDR2 SVGIG (reference sequence). CDR3 region: CAWSFGFRYEQYF. In DNA form, the CDR3 reads TGTGCCTGGAGTTTTGGGTTCAGGTACGAGCAGTACTTC.

The chain is built from TRBV9 and TRBJ1-4; 8 bases are shared with TRBD1. From germline, CDR1 is SGDLS and CDR2 YYNGEE. This CDR3 contains 15 residues. With 0 bases clipped from V and 6 bases from J, the junction kept 4 bases outside the gene matches. This CDR3 reads CASSVGQDRDEKLFF. The DNA for the CDR3 is TGTGCCAGCAGCGTAGGGCAGGACAGGGATGAAAAACTGTTTTTT.

The rearrangement links TRBV9 to TRBJ2-2; 7 bases agree with TRBD1. This CDR3 region has 13 residues. V was pared by 6 bases and J by 6 bases, with 5 bases of the junction left unmatched. Germline V lookup: CDR1 SGDLS, CDR2 YYNGEE. The CDR3 protein is CASTHQGAGELFF. As DNA, the CDR3 is TGTGCCAGCACCCACCAGGGGGCCGGGGAGCTGTTTTTT.

In its sample, this clone was seen a few times. The CDR3 reads CASSITGLLGANVLTF. The DNA of the CDR3 is TGTGCCAGCAGTATCACAGGCCTCTTGGGGGCCAACGTCCTGACTTTC. The J gene is TRBJ2-6, the V gene TRBV2, with D tentatively TRBD1 (5 bases). The V and J ends lost 5 bases and 4 bases respectively, with 15 bases between them. Germline V gene sequence: CDR1 SNHLY, CDR2 FYNNEI. This CDR3 comprises 16 residues.

This chain links TRBV4-2 with TRBJ2-5; D might be TRBD2 (6 bases). The CDR3 has 15 residues. CDR1 and CDR2 (germline): LGHNA, YNFKEQ. V lost 3 bases and J lost 5, with 16 bases in between. CDR3 amino acids: CASSQETRATETQYF. CDR3 sequence (DNA): TGTGCCAGCAGCCAGGAGACTAGGGCCACGGAGACCCAGTACTTC.

V gene TRBV5-1 combines with J gene TRBJ2-1; TRBD1 agrees at 7 bases. CDR3 length equals 16 residues. V dropped 4 bases and J dropped 0; count of bases not matched to a gene: 7. Germline V CDR1 and CDR2: SGHRS, YFSETQ. CDR3 sequence reads: CASSLGTASSYNEQFF. The CDR3 nucleotides read TGCGCCAGCAGCCTTGGGACAGCCAGCTCCTACAATGAGCAGTTCTTC.

This clone was seen a single time. The chain joins TRBV5-1 to TRBJ2-3; TRBD2 matches 15 bases. CDR3 length: 16 amino acids. CDR1 SGHRS and CDR2 YFSETQ come from the germline V gene. V gave up 3 bases and J gave up 5 bases; unmatched junction bases: 4. CDR3 amino acids: CASSSGLAGGLDTQYF. In DNA form, the CDR3 reads TGCGCCAGCAGCTCGGGACTAGCGGGGGGCTTAGATACGCAGTATTTT.

This chain connects TRBV27 to TRBJ1-1; 12 nucleotides line up with TRBD1. The V and J ends lost 2 bases and 14 bases, in that order; junction bases with no gene match: 9. Germline V gene data show CDR1 as MNHEY and CDR2 as SMNVEV (reference sequence). The CDR3 length is 14 residues. The CDR3 loop is CASSLRLPGQGAFF. Written as DNA, the CDR3 is TGTGCCAGCAGTTTAAGGTTACCGGGACAGGGGGCCTTCTTT.

The chain couples TRBV6-5 to TRBJ1-2; 8 bases agree with TRBD1. With 6 bases clipped from V and 8 bases from J, the junction kept 11 bases outside the gene matches. The CDR3 contains 14 residues. Germline-derived CDR1 and CDR2 are MNHEY and SVGAGI. The chain's CDR3 is CASSLRDRSGGYTF. CDR3 coding DNA: TGTGCCAGCAGCTTAAGGGACAGGAGCGGGGGCTACACCTTC.

V is TRBV6-6 and J is TRBJ2-6, with 7 positions matching TRBD1. There are 15 residues in the CDR3. V lost 5 bases and J lost 0; bases outside the gene matches: 1. Germline-derived CDR1 and CDR2 are MNHNY and SVGAGI (reference sequence). CDR3 in DNA: TGTGCCAGCAGTAACAGGGGCTCTGGGGCCAACGTCCTGACTTTC. It yields the protein CASSNRGSGANVLTF.

The V gene is TRBV27, the J gene TRBJ2-3; 8 nucleotides match TRBD1. V lost 5 bases and J lost 2; bases outside the gene matches: 9. This CDR3 has 16 amino acids. The germline gives CDR1 MNHEY, CDR2 SMNVEV (reference sequence). The CDR3 DNA follows: TGTGCCAGCAGTCCAGGGACAGGTTCTTTCACAGATACGCAGTATTTT. Residues: CASSPGTGSFTDTQYF.

V and J are TRBV19 and TRBJ2-2; D is uncertain. V lost 3 bases and J lost 7, with 12 bases in between. Germline assignment: CDR1 LNHDA and CDR2 SQIVND (reference sequence). CDR3 length equals 14 residues. For the CDR3, the DNA is TGTGCCAGTAGTATCTCAGGTTTCGGCGGGGAGCTGTTTTTT. It yields the protein CASSISGFGGELFF.

V gene TRBV7-2 combines with J gene TRBJ2-7, with D possibly being TRBD2 (5 bases). Germline V CDR1 and CDR2: SGHTA, FQGNSA. V lost 5 bases and J lost 2, with 13 bases in between. The CDR3 loop spans 14 amino acids. CDR3 region: CASSEGNAAYEQYV. CDR3 in DNA: TGTGCCAGCAGCGAGGGAAACGCAGCCTACGAGCAGTACGTC.

J is TRBJ2-7 and V is TRBV6-5, with TRBD1 identical over 10 bases. Germline values: CDR1 MNHEY, CDR2 SVGAGI. CDR3 length equals 15 residues. V shed 0 bases and J 4 bases; nucleotides not matched to a gene: 3. The CDR3 region has the DNA TGTGCCAGCAGTTACTCCGGGACAGGGGTTTACGAGCAGTACTTC. Translated: CASSYSGTGVYEQYF.